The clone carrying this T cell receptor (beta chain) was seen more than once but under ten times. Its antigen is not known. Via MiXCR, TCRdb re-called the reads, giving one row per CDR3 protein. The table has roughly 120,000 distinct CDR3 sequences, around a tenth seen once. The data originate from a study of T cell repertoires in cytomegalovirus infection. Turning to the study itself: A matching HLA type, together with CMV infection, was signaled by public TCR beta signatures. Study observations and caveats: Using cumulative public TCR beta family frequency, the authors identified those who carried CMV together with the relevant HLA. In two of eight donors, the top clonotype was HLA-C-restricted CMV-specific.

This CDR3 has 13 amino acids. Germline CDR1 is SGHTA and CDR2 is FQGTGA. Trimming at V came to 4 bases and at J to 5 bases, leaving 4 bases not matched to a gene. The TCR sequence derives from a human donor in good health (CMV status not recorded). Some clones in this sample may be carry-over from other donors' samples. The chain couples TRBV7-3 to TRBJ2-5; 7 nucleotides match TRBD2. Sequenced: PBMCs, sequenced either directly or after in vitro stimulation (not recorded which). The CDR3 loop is CASSWTSGETQYF. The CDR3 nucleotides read TGTGCCAGCAGCTGGACTAGTGGGGAGACCCAGTACTTC.